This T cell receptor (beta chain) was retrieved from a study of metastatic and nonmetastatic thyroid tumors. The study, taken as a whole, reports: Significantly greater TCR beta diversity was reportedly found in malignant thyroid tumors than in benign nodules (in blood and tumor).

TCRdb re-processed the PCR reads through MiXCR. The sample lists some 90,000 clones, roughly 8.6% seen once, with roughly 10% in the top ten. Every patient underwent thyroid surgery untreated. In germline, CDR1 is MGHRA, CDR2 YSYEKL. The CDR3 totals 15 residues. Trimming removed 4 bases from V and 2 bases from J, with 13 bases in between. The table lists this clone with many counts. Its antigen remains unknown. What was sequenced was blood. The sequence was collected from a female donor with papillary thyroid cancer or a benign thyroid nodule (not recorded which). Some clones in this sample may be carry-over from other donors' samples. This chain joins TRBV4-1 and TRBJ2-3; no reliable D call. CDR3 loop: CASSLYYRPTDTQYF. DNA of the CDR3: TGCGCCAGCAGCCTCTACTACCGACCCACAGATACGCAGTATTTT.